Below are 15 T cell receptor beta chains sequenced from a single sample in a study of blood T cell repertoires in COVID-19. This table comes from immunoSEQ multiplex PCR, and its TCRdb copy is limited to in-frame clones, with some not included. The sample has a few hundred thousand clones; around nine tenths are singletons. What was sequenced was peripheral blood. The receptors shown here come from a woman aged 60-75 years with acute or convalescent COVID-19.

The genes are TRBV3-1 (or the pseudogene TRBV3-2) and TRBJ1-4; D is undetermined. From germline, CDR1 is LGHDT and CDR2 YNNKEL (reference sequence). The CDR3 consists of 17 residues. Deletions cut 0 bases from V and 5 bases from J, with 16 bases between. CDR3 amino acids: CASSQEAPGRRNEKLFF. The CDR3 nucleotides read TGTGCCAGCAGCCAAGAGGCACCGGGTAGAAGAAATGAAAAACTGTTTTTT.

The genes are TRBV27 and TRBJ2-7; 12 bases match TRBD2. The CDR3 has 15 residues. J lost 1 base, V lost 6 bases, and 4 bases had no gene match. Germline values: CDR1 MNHEY, CDR2 SMNVEV (reference sequence). The CDR3 loop is CASSPGLAGSYEQYF. CDR3 DNA sequence: TGTGCCAGCAGCCCCGGACTAGCGGGGTCCTACGAGCAGTACTTC.

V and J are TRBV5-6 and TRBJ1-2, with 8 bases fitting TRBD1. In germline, CDR1 is SGHDT, CDR2 YYEEEE. V gave up 0 bases and J gave up 8 bases; unmatched junction bases: 6. CDR3 length equals 14 residues. This chain's CDR3 is CASSLAGGAGGYTF. The DNA of the CDR3 is TGTGCCAGCAGCTTGGCAGGGGGCGCGGGAGGCTACACCTTC.

The chain joins TRBV7-8 to TRBJ2-7; D is possibly TRBD1 (5 bases). V was shortened by 7 bases and J by 0 bases, with 13 bases between the two germline ends. The CDR3 is 14 amino acids. CDR1 SGHVS and CDR2 FQNEAQ come from the germline V gene. As DNA, the CDR3 is TGTGCCAGCAAACTACAGGTTCCCTCCTACGAGCAGTACTTC. This sequence encodes CASKLQVPSYEQYF.

The chain uses TRBV24-1 and TRBJ2-3; TRBD2 matches at 15 bases. Germline values: CDR1 KGHDR, CDR2 SFDVKD. This CDR3 comprises 18 residues. With 4 bases clipped from V and 5 bases from J, the junction kept 9 bases outside the gene matches. CDR3 residues: CATSDLGTSGRTGDTQYF. DNA for the CDR3: TGTGCCACCAGTGACCTAGGGACTAGCGGGAGGACTGGAGATACGCAGTATTTT.

This clone has only a few counts. The chain couples TRBV27 to TRBJ1-1; a weak D match, TRBD1 (6 bases). The germline V gene has CDR1 MNHEY and CDR2 SMNVEV (reference sequence). V lost 3 bases to trimming and J lost 4 bases, with 15 bases between them. This CDR3 is 15 amino acids long. CDR3 amino acids: CASSLKGDVVTEAFF. The CDR3 DNA reads as TGTGCCAGCAGTTTGAAGGGGGATGTAGTCACTGAAGCTTTCTTT.

The chain carries TRBV28 and TRBJ1-2, with no clear D. The CDR3 has 13 amino acids. The V end was cut by 5 bases, the J end by 10 bases, with 17 bases between. In germline, CDR1 is MDHEN, CDR2 SYDVKM. CDR3 coding DNA: TGTGCCAGCAGTGCACTAAATGCACGACTCTACACCTTC. Translation gives CASSALNARLYTF.

Turning to this clone: Other DNA sequences from this sample encode an identical CDR3 as well. The chain employs TRBV7-2 and TRBJ1-6; D perhaps matches TRBD1 (6 bases). The V gene lost 5 bases and the J gene lost 7 bases, with 18 bases spanning the gap. CDR3 length: 16 amino acids. Per germline, CDR1 SGHTA and CDR2 FQGNSA. CDR3 bases: TGTGCCAGCAGCCCGCGTGGGGGGGCGAGGAATTCACCCCTCCACTTT. It yields the protein CASSPRGGARNSPLHF. The full variable domain, its missing parts supplied by reference TRBV7-2 and TRBJ1-6, is GAGVSQSPSNKVTEKGKDVELRCDPISGHTALYWYRQSLGQGLEFLIYFQGNSAPDKSGLPSDRFSAERTGGSVSTLTIQRTQQEDSAVYLCASSPRGGARNSPLHFGNGTRLTVT.

The rearrangement uses TRBV6-2 or TRBV6-3 and TRBJ2-7; 11 positions match TRBD1. V trimming: 6 bases; J trimming: 3 bases; junction bases outside the gene matches: 19. The CDR3 runs 19 residues. Germline CDR1 is MNHEY and CDR2 is SVGEGT. The CDR3 protein is CASSDSLEGTGGKVYEQYF. The CDR3 coding sequence is TGTGCCAGCAGCGATTCCCTCGAAGGGACAGGGGGTAAGGTCTACGAGCAGTACTTC.

In this sample, this clone turned up once. The chain links TRBV5-1 to TRBJ1-5, with TRBD1 as a possible D gene (6 bases). This CDR3 region has 16 residues. The V and J ends lost 4 bases and 0 bases respectively, with 14 bases between them. The germline CDR1 and CDR2 sequences are SGHRS and YFSETQ. The CDR3 region has the DNA TGCGCCAGCAGCCCAACAGGGCCCTATAGCAATCAGCCCCAGCATTTT. Amino acid sequence: CASSPTGPYSNQPQHF.

The J gene is TRBJ1-2, the V gene TRBV5-1; D gene uncertain. V was shortened by 5 bases and J by 0 bases, with 20 bases between the two germline ends. The CDR3 covers 17 residues. Germline CDR1 and CDR2: SGHRS and YFSETQ. CDR3 DNA sequence: TGCGCCAGCAGACACTCAGGCCAGGAGGGCGCTAACTATGGCTACACCTTC. Protein product: CASRHSGQEGANYGYTF.

This clone was counted between two and nine times. The rearrangement links TRBV6-2 or TRBV6-3 to TRBJ2-7; TRBD1 matches at 7 bases. CDR1 MNHEY and CDR2 SVGEGT come from the germline V gene. The V and J ends lost 2 bases and 4 bases, in that order; junction bases with no gene match: 5. The CDR3 covers 14 residues. The CDR3 DNA is TGTGCCAGCAGTTACGACAGGGTCCTTTACGAGCAGTACTTC. It yields the protein CASSYDRVLYEQYF.

V is TRBV7-2 and J is TRBJ2-7, with a weak D call TRBD1 (5 bases). V dropped 0 bases and J dropped 1 base, with 10 bases sitting between them. The CDR3 extends over 15 amino acids. From germline, CDR1 is SGHTA and CDR2 FQGNSA. CDR3 sequence (DNA): TGTGCCAGCAGCTTAGCCGGCCAGGGTTCCTACGAGCAGTACTTC. Residues: CASSLAGQGSYEQYF.

The chain recombines TRBV7-6 with TRBJ1-3; D ambiguous. The CDR3 runs to 17 residues. The germline V gene has CDR1 SGHVS and CDR2 FNYEAQ. V lost 5 bases to trimming and J lost 0 bases, with 17 bases between them. The CDR3 is CASSPSARSFSGNTIYF. The CDR3 coding sequence is TGTGCCAGCAGCCCATCGGCCAGGTCGTTCTCTGGAAACACCATATATTTT.

This rearrangement joins TRBV18 to TRBJ1-6; TRBD1 matches 8 bases. Per germline, CDR1 KGHSH and CDR2 LQKENI. The CDR3 extends over 15 amino acids. J was trimmed by 3 bases and V by 6 bases; bases with no gene match: 4. The CDR3 reads CASSPGQDYNSPLHF. The CDR3 nucleotides are TGTGCCAGCTCTCCGGGACAGGACTATAATTCACCCCTCCACTTT.